The rows below give T cell receptor beta chains drawn from one sample of a study of control samples from healthy donors and cancer patients. Assay used: immunoSEQ multiplex PCR; TCRdb lists only in-frame clones, some missing. The sample has approximately 79,000 clones, approximately 90% seen once; the top ten hold 7.2%. The sample taken for sequencing was blood. The receptor set was obtained from a middle-aged man in good health. Both conserved end residues are trimmed from each CDR3.

V	J	CDR3
TRBV6-5	TRBJ2-7	ASSYSTRGAKSEQY
TRBV4-2	TRBJ2-7	ASSQDSSPNEQY
TRBV6-4	TRBJ2-1	ASSASRGRGDDEQF
TRBV2	TRBJ1-2	ASRPTGAEGYT
TRBV4-3	TRBJ1-2	ASSQVPRDRRTYGYT
TRBV5-4	TRBJ2-7	ASSFGGAPYEQY
TRBV7-9	TRBJ2-1	ASSTGGGEQF
TRBV2	TRBJ1-5	ASSATGLVQPQH
TRBV4-1	TRBJ2-1	ASSQDMGGLFYNEQF
TRBV30	TRBJ1-2	ASLGRFNYGYT
TRBV19	TRBJ1-6	ASSIRRARTNSPLH
TRBV6-5	TRBJ1-2	ASRDGYGYT
TRBV30	TRBJ2-5	AWSGRTGWEGTQY
TRBV30	TRBJ2-3	AWGTGSYTQY
TRBV7-6	TRBJ1-3	ASSFAEGALSGNTIY
TRBV12-5	TRBJ2-5	ASGLGQGAEETQY
TRBV7-2	TRBJ1-6	ASSLVSLRFNSPLH
TRBV6-2/TRBV6-3	TRBJ1-6	ASSYSEVPGGNSPLH
TRBV20-1	TRBJ2-1	SASGLARNEQF
TRBV7-7	TRBJ2-5	ASSPGLAAAETQY
TRBV9	TRBJ2-2	ASSGPTGELF
TRBV14	TRBJ1-6	ASSPGLYPPLH
TRBV3-1/TRBV3-2	TRBJ2-7	ASSQGSSGPNEQY
TRBV5-1	TRBJ1-2	ASSRGQGGGYGYT
TRBV4-2	TRBJ2-4	ASSQVYLAKNIQY
TRBV27	TRBJ2-3	ASSLGLQQRSDTQY
TRBV30	TRBJ2-1	AWSRGGAYEQF
TRBV25-1	TRBJ1-2	ASSDPTGGGYGYT
TRBV20-1	TRBJ1-5	SASRAGSNQPQH
TRBV4-2	TRBJ2-7	ASSQDLRGSSYEQY
TRBV24-1	TRBJ2-5	ATGGLPGETQY
TRBV7-6	TRBJ1-1	ASSFDSGMNTEAF
TRBV5-1	TRBJ1-2	ASSLDRNGDYGYT
TRBV5-4	TRBJ2-6	ASSLGRARSSGANVLT
TRBV5-4	TRBJ2-6	ASSLVLGANVLT
TRBV18	TRBJ2-2	ASSPAVRTGTGNTGELF
TRBV3-1/TRBV3-2	TRBJ1-6	ASSQEGAGNSPLH
TRBV30	TRBJ2-7	AWSVRSGAERN
TRBV7-8	TRBJ2-7	ASSLAGGRTSYEQY
TRBV5-6	TRBJ2-2	ASRQWTNTGELF
TRBV4-2	TRBJ1-2	ASSDGTGYGYT
TRBV6-6	TRBJ2-1	ASTDRVGEQF
TRBV18	TRBJ2-1	ASSPPGLAGRNEQF
TRBV6-2/TRBV6-3	TRBJ2-7	ASSTFAGYSYEQY
TRBV19	TRBJ1-5	ASSPISTGYNQPQH
TRBV18	TRBJ1-3	ASSPDLGNTIY
TRBV5-1	TRBJ1-4	ASSLGLVSGLNEKLF
TRBV6-5	TRBJ1-1	ASSYQGVAF
TRBV5-1	TRBJ1-1	ASEVDGANTEAF
TRBV30	TRBJ1-3	AWSVDSGNTIY
TRBV29-1	TRBJ1-4	SPQDIWEKLF
TRBV5-1	TRBJ2-7	ASSLASSGAVDEQY
TRBV7-9	TRBJ1-5	ASSRSLDRHNQPQH
TRBV7-9	TRBJ2-7	ASSFDGYSYEQY